The T cell receptor (beta chain) under discussion was sequenced for a study of T-cell reconstitution after alpha-beta-depleted transplantation in children. Unique molecular identifiers were used in preparing the TCRbeta library. TCRdb re-analysed the PCR reads in MiXCR, keeping a single row per CDR3 protein. The repertoire holds over 400,000 distinct CDR3 sequences, with around 13% as singletons. The CDR3 loop spans 14 amino acids. The germline V and J ends were trimmed by 3 bases and 4 bases, with 12 bases remaining between them. Per the germline V gene, CDR1 is KGHSH and CDR2 is LQKENI. The chain uses TRBV18 and TRBJ2-5; TRBD1 might be the D (6 bases). The origin of this receptor is a human donor who donated a stem cell graft to a child with combined immunodeficiency. The sequences come from PBMCs from the stem cell graft donor, collected from the stem cell graft. The CDR3 here is CASSPTRGPETQYF. CDR3 in DNA: TGTGCCAGCTCACCTACCAGGGGCCCAGAGACCCAGTACTTC.